The source of this T cell receptor (beta chain) is a study of chemoradiotherapy in HPV16-positive cancers. Profiled with immunoSEQ multiplex PCR; TCRdb holds only in-frame clones, not every one. Counted here are some 3,100 clones, around 82% occurring once; the ten biggest clones make up under 4%. Findings and caveats of the study: Candidate HPV-specific clones and E7-related TCR motifs grew in tumor during treatment.

As for this clone: Its target is not known.

Over chemoradiotherapy, repertoires were sampled more than once. The CDR3 runs 16 residues. Germline V CDR1 and CDR2: SGHRS, YFSETQ. Trimming stripped 0 bases from V and 0 bases from J, with 10 bases between. The source of this sequence is a human donor with HPV-associated anogenital cancer. The specimen comprised tumor tissue, sampled from a patient who underwent chemoradiotherapy. The rearrangement joins TRBV5-1 to TRBJ1-3; D not resolved. The chain's CDR3 is CASSLGFDFSGNTIYF. CDR3 nucleotide sequence: TGCGCCAGCAGCTTGGGATTTGACTTCTCTGGAAACACCATATATTTT.